These T cell receptor beta chains were read from a single sample in a study of blood T cells in healthy people across ages. TCRdb reprocessed the 5' RACE reads via MiXCR and lists one record per CDR3 protein. The sample yields hundreds of thousands of distinct CDR3 sequences, 52% seen once. The specimen sequenced was blood. All receptors come from a woman aged 80 or over in good health. The conserved cysteine and the conserved F or W are not part of the CDR3 here.

V gene	J gene	CDR3 length	CDR3 protein
TRBV20-1	TRBJ2-5	12	SARDRRFQETQY
TRBV12-3/TRBV12-4	TRBJ2-7	12	ASSRQSSSYEQY
TRBV5-1	TRBJ2-2	13	ASSWGDPNTGELF
TRBV10-3	TRBJ2-6	16	AISESDRETSGANVLT
TRBV5-1	TRBJ2-3	12	ASSLRQVGDTQY
TRBV5-1	TRBJ2-1	14	ASRQLASSSYNEQF
TRBV6-5	TRBJ2-5	12	ASSYARLQETQY
TRBV12-3/TRBV12-4	TRBJ1-6	12	ASSLVQGDSPPH
TRBV4-1	TRBJ1-6	14	ASSPHRGLGNSPLH
TRBV5-1	TRBJ2-7	12	ASSVQVGGSEQY
TRBV21-1	TRBJ1-1	10	ASNTHNTEAF
TRBV11-2	TRBJ2-7	11	ASSVQDAYEQY
TRBV7-9	TRBJ2-3	13	ASRPRAFSTDTQY
TRBV20-1	TRBJ2-6	13	SARRTGSGANVLT
TRBV20-1	TRBJ2-1	11	SARSGTGNEQF
TRBV29-1	TRBJ2-1	11	SVPPGGPSEQF
TRBV19	TRBJ1-2	12	ASSMGWTNYGYT
TRBV23-1	TRBJ2-5	14	ASRHPGQGNQETQY
TRBV6-1	TRBJ2-5	14	ASSEFGTSGGETQY
TRBV20-1	TRBJ2-1	12	SARFAGLAGEQF
TRBV2	TRBJ2-3	12	ASSVGVGTDTQY
TRBV29-1	TRBJ1-2	14	SVVVMGGNINYGYT
TRBV10-3	TRBJ1-2	12	AIRPREGGYGYT
TRBV7-9	TRBJ2-2	12	ASSRLGGAGELF
TRBV29-1	TRBJ2-7	11	SVLAGAGGEQY
TRBV27	TRBJ1-1	12	ASSSWDYLARAF
TRBV12-3/TRBV12-4	TRBJ2-5	13	ASSLVLGPYNEQY
TRBV5-1	TRBJ1-2	13	ASSFLGLTSAGCT
TRBV12-3/TRBV12-4	TRBJ2-1	13	ASSLAGGPYNEQF
TRBV7-9	TRBJ2-3	10	ASSWTVDTQY
TRBV5-1	TRBJ1-2	11	ASRLDRDYGYT
TRBV9	TRBJ2-1	10	ASSVADRDKF
TRBV7-2	TRBJ2-3	16	ASSLVDPGTGVSDTQY
TRBV27	TRBJ1-1	6	SNTEAF
TRBV7-3	TRBJ2-1	12	ASSLIGDQNEQF
TRBV29-1	TRBJ1-1	13	SVGRRGELSAEAF
TRBV5-1	TRBJ2-3	12	ASSGTSNTDTQY
TRBV12-3/TRBV12-4	TRBJ2-5	13	ASSFPTSGSGAQY
TRBV29-1	TRBJ1-1	10	SADTVNTEAF
TRBV4-2	TRBJ2-1	15	ASSQGTGGGSYNEQF
TRBV5-1	TRBJ1-5	12	ASSPDRGHQPQH
TRBV7-2	TRBJ1-1	10	ASSLELGEAF
TRBV7-2	TRBJ2-5	13	ASSRSSGVKETQY
TRBV4-1	TRBJ2-7	12	ASSQSGGGGIQY